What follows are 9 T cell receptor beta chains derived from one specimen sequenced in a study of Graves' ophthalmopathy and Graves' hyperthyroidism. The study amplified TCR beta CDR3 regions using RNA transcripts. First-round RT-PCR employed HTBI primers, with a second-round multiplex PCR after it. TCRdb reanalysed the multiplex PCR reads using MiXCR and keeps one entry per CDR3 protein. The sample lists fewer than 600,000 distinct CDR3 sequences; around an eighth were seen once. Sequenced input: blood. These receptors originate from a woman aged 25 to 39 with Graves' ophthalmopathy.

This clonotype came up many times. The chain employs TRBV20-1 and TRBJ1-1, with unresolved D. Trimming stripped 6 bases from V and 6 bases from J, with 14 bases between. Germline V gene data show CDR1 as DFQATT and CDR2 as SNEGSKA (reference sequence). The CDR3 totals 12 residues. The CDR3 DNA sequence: TGCAGTGCCCAACTCGGAGACGCTGAAGCTTTCTTT. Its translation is CSAQLGDAEAFF.

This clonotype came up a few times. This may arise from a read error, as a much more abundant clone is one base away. The CDR3 sequence: CASSLDPRGNTEACF. CDR3 bases: TGTGCCAGTAGTTTGGATCCAAGGGGGAACACTGAAGCTTGCTTT. V gene TRBV19 combines with J gene TRBJ1-1; tentative D call: TRBD1 (6 bases). This CDR3 has 15 amino acids. CDR1 LNHDA and CDR2 SQIVND come from the germline V gene (reference sequence).

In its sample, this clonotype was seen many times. The CDR3 coding sequence is TGCAGTGCTACGGGACAGGGGGCTGAAGATACGCAGTATTTT. It is translated as CSATGQGAEDTQYF. The chain combines TRBV20-1 with TRBJ2-3; TRBD1 aligns across 12 bases. V lost 4 bases to trimming and J lost 5 bases; unmatched junction nucleotides: 4. Germline V gene sequence: CDR1 DFQATT, CDR2 SNEGSKA (reference sequence). This CDR3 is built from 14 residues.

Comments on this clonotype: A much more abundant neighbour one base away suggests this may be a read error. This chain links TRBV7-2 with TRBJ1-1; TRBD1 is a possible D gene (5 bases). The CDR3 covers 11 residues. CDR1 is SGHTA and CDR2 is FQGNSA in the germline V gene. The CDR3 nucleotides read TGTGCCAGCAGCCCCCGGGACCAAGCTTGCTTT. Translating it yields CASSPRDQACF.

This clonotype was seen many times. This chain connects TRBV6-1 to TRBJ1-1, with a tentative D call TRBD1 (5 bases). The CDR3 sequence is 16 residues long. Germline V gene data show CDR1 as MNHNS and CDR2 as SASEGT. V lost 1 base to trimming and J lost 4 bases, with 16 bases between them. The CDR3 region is CASSEDLGTSGTEAFF. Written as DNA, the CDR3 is TGTGCCAGCAGTGAAGATCTTGGGACCTCGGGCACTGAAGCTTTCTTT.

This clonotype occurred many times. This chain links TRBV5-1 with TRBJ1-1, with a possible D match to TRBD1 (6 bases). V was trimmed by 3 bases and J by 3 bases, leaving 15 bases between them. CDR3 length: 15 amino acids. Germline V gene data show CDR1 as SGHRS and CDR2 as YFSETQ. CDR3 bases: TGCGCCAGCAGCTGGAGGGGGACGGACCACACTGAAGCTTTCTTT. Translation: CASSWRGTDHTEAFF.

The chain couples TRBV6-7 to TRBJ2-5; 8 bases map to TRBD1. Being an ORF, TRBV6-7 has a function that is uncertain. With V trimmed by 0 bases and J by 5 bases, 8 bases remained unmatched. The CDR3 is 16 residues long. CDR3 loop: CASSYSDRGGGETQYF. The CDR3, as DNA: TGTGCCAGCAGTTACTCCGACAGGGGTGGTGGGGAGACCCAGTACTTC.

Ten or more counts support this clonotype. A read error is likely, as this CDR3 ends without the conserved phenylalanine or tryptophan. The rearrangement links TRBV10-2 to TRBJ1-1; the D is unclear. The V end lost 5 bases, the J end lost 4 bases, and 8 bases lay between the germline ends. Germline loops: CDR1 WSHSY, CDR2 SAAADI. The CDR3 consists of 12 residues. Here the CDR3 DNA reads TGCGCCAGCAGTCCCGGGCCCACTGAAGCTTTCCTT. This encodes CASSPGPTEAFL.

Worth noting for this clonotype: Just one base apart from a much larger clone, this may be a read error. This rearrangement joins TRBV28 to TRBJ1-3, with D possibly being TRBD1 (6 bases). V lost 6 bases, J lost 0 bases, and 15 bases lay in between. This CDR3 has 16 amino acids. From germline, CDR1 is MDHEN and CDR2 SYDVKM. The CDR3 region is CASRALRGISGNTIYF. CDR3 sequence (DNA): TGTGCCAGCAGAGCCCTAAGGGGGATCTCTGGAAACACCATATATTTT.